The T cell receptor beta chain under discussion was sequenced for a study of T cells expressing NK-cell markers. Turning to the study itself: Cells sorted as CD3+CD56+NKG2C+, CD3+CD56+NKG2C- and CD3+CD56-NKG2C+ T cells supplied the TCR beta repertoires.

CDR3 length: 15 residues. Germline values: CDR1 KGHDR, CDR2 SFDVKD. Making the TCR beta cDNA relied on 5'RACE template switching with UMIs. TCRdb reprocessed the 5' RACE reads and stores each CDR3 protein as one record, lacking DNA. This sample contains roughly 390,000 distinct CDR3 sequences. The source is a man aged 18 to 69 in good health. Sequenced: blood T cells: a sorted CD56 or NKG2C T cell subset, CD4+ or CD8+ T cells, or bulk PBMC T cells (not recorded which). This sequence joins TRBV24-1 and TRBJ2-1; no DNA is available, so the TRBD1 call from TCRdb remains unchecked. CDR3 residues: CATSDAKDRHNEQFF.